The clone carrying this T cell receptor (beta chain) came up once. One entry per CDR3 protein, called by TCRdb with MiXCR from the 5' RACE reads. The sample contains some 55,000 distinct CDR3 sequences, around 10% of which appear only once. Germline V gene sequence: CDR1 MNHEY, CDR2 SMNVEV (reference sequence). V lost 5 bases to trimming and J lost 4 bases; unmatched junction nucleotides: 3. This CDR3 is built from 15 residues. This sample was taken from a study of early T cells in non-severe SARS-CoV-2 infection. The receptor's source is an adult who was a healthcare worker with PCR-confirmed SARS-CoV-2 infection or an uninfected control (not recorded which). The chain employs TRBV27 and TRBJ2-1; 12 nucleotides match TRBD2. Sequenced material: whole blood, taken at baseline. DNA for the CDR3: TGTGCCAGCAGTCAGACTAGCGGGGGTTACAATGAGCAGTTCTTC. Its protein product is CASSQTSGGYNEQFF.